These T cell receptor beta chains were read from a single sample in a study of Graves' ophthalmopathy and Graves' hyperthyroidism. TCRdb ran MiXCR on the multiplex PCR reads and lists one entry per CDR3 protein. The repertoire holds 300,000 to 400,000 distinct CDR3 sequences, with about 15% as singletons. Sequencing used peripheral blood. These TCRs come from an adult woman with stable Graves' hyperthyroidism. CDR3s include the opening cysteine and the closing phenylalanine or tryptophan. D genes are given only for firm matches. Only some rows state a clone size, as once, few, many or a class for expanded clones.

V: TRBV3-1; D: TRBD1; J: TRBJ2-7; size: many; DNA: TGTGCCAGCAGCGAAGGGACAGGGGGCGAGCAGTACTTC; CDR3: CASSEGTGGEQYF
V: TRBV28; D: -; J: TRBJ1-1; size: many; DNA: TGTGCCAGCAGTTTATACGACAGCGACAAGACAAACACTGAAGCTTTCTTT; CDR3: CASSLYDSDKTNTEAFF
V: TRBV27; D: TRBD1; J: TRBJ2-5; size: many; DNA: TGTGCCAGCAAGGGTTTGGGACAGGGTTGGGAGACCCAGTACTTC; CDR3: CASKGLGQGWETQYF
V: TRBV28; D: -; J: TRBJ1-5; size: many; DNA: TGTGCCAGCAGTTTGGAGGCTATTTATAGCAATCAGCCCCAGCATTTT; CDR3: CASSLEAIYSNQPQHF
V: TRBV28; D: TRBD1; J: TRBJ2-5; size: many; DNA: TGTGCCAGCGGGCCGGGACAGGGGGCAGGGGAGACCCAGTACTTC; CDR3: CASGPGQGAGETQYF
V: TRBV11-2; D: TRBD2; J: TRBJ2-5; size: -; DNA: TGTGCCAGCAGATCACCGGGACTAGCGGGAGCCCAAGAGACCCAGTACTTC; CDR3: CASRSPGLAGAQETQYF
V: TRBV7-2; D: TRBD1; J: TRBJ2-5; size: many; DNA: TGTGCCAGCAGCGGCGGGACAGGAGGGCCGGAGACCCAGTACTTC; CDR3: CASSGGTGGPETQYF
V: TRBV20-1; D: TRBD1; J: TRBJ2-2; size: many; DNA: TGCAGTGCTAGAGAGGGACATAGGGCCGGGACAGGGAACACCGGGGAGCTGTTTTTT; CDR3: CSAREGHRAGTGNTGELFF
V: TRBV7-8; D: -; J: TRBJ2-7; size: -; DNA: TGTGCCAGCAGCGTCGACAAGCGCTACGAGCAGTACTTC; CDR3: CASSVDKRYEQYF
V: TRBV9; D: TRBD1; J: TRBJ2-7; size: many; DNA: TGTGCCAGCAGCGCCGACTGGACAGGGTCAAGGTACGAGCAGTACTTC; CDR3: CASSADWTGSRYEQYF
V: TRBV6-1; D: -; J: TRBJ2-5; size: -; DNA: TGTGCCAGTAGTGCCTTCTATTCGGAGACCCAGTACTTC; CDR3: CASSAFYSETQYF
V: TRBV6-2/TRBV6-3; D: -; J: TRBJ1-1; size: many; DNA: TGTGCCAGCAAGATCCAGGGCTCAAACACTGAAGCTTTCTTT; CDR3: CASKIQGSNTEAFF
V: TRBV11-2; D: -; J: TRBJ1-1; size: many; DNA: TGTGCCAGCAGCTTAGGTTGGAACACTGAAGCTTTCTTT; CDR3: CASSLGWNTEAFF
V: TRBV4-3; D: -; J: TRBJ2-5; size: many; DNA: TGCGCCAGCAGCCAAGATTGGAAGGGAGGAGAGACCCAGTACTTC; CDR3: CASSQDWKGGETQYF
V: TRBV12-3/TRBV12-4; D: -; J: TRBJ1-2; size: many; DNA: TGTGCCAGCAGTTTAGCAGGGGGTCTTGGCTACACCTTC; CDR3: CASSLAGGLGYTF
V: TRBV27; D: -; J: TRBJ2-5; size: many; DNA: TGTGCCAGCAGTTTATCTCTCGGCGGAGAGACCCAGTACTTC; CDR3: CASSLSLGGETQYF
V: TRBV19; D: TRBD1; J: TRBJ1-2; size: many; DNA: TGTGCCAGTAGTACACAACGACAGGGAGGCTATGGCTACACCTTC; CDR3: CASSTQRQGGYGYTF
V: TRBV9; D: -; J: TRBJ1-1; size: -; DNA: TGTGCCAGCAGCGTAGCTGGGGGGAAGATGAACACTGAAGCTTTCTTT; CDR3: CASSVAGGKMNTEAFF
V: TRBV3-1; D: TRBD1; J: TRBJ2-7; size: -; DNA: TGTGCCAGCAGCCTTAAGACCCCGGGACAGGGCTTCTACGAGCAGTACTTC; CDR3: CASSLKTPGQGFYEQYF
V: TRBV7-2; D: -; J: TRBJ2-7; size: many; DNA: TGTGCCAGCAGCTTAGTCCCGACCGTAACTTACGAGCAGTACTTC; CDR3: CASSLVPTVTYEQYF
V: TRBV7-2; D: TRBD1; J: TRBJ2-5; size: many; DNA: TGTGCCAGCAGCTCTCGACAGGGTGTATATGAGACCCAGTACTTC; CDR3: CASSSRQGVYETQYF
V: TRBV6-2/TRBV6-3; D: -; J: TRBJ2-2; size: many; DNA: TGTGCCAGCAGTTATCGGGACAACACCGGGGAGCTGTTTTTT; CDR3: CASSYRDNTGELFF
V: TRBV13; D: -; J: TRBJ1-1; size: many; DNA: TGTGCCAGCAGCCCCCGGGCCCAGAACACTGAAGCTTTCTTT; CDR3: CASSPRAQNTEAFF
V: TRBV10-3; D: TRBD1; J: TRBJ2-7; size: many; DNA: TGTGCCATCAGTGGGGACAGGGAGTTCGGCTACGAGCAGTACTTC; CDR3: CAISGDREFGYEQYF
V: TRBV20-1; D: -; J: TRBJ2-7; size: many; DNA: TGCAGTGCAACCACAGGGCGTGCCTACGAGCAGTACTTC; CDR3: CSATTGRAYEQYF
V: TRBV6-1; D: TRBD2; J: TRBJ2-5; size: many; DNA: TGTGCCAGCAGTGAATGGCTAGCGGAAAATCAAGAGACCCAGTACTTC; CDR3: CASSEWLAENQETQYF
V: TRBV12-3/TRBV12-4; D: -; J: TRBJ1-1; size: many; DNA: TGTGCCAGCAGTTTTGGGGGGGCAGGGCTTAATACTGAAGCTTTCTTT; CDR3: CASSFGGAGLNTEAFF
V: TRBV12-3/TRBV12-4; D: -; J: TRBJ2-3; size: few; DNA: TGTGCCAGCAGTCCACTAACTGGGGCGGGAGATACGCAGTATTTT; CDR3: CASSPLTGAGDTQYF